This entry features one T cell receptor beta chain sequence. This entry is derived from a study of technical replicates of blood from a few donors. V shed 5 bases, J shed 4 bases, and the junction held 5 bases outside the gene matches. The CDR3 runs to 14 residues. The germline CDR1 and CDR2 sequences are KGHSH and LQKENI. Some clones are missing from TCRdb's copy, which holds only in-frame ones; the method was immunoSEQ multiplex PCR. Here the sample spans 65,000 to 90,000 clones, 85% to 95% being singletons. The sequence came from a human donor in good health. Sequenced material: T cells isolated from PBMCs. The rearrangement uses TRBV18 and TRBJ2-3, with 8 bases fitting TRBD2. CDR3 DNA sequence: TGTGCCAGCTCAGGGTCGGGAGGGCCAGATACGCAGTATTTT. Translation: CASSGSGGPDTQYF.